The clone carrying this T cell receptor beta chain showed up many times. The record originates from a study of Graves' ophthalmopathy and Graves' hyperthyroidism. CDR1 is LGHNA and CDR2 is YNFKEQ in the germline V gene. CDR3 length: 15 amino acids. V gave up 1 base and J gave up 0 bases, with 10 bases separating them. Amplifying from RNA transcripts, the study obtained TCR beta CDR3 regions. First-round RT-PCR relied on HTBI primers, and a second-round multiplex PCR came next. TCRdb itself ran the multiplex PCR reads through MiXCR, one entry per CDR3 protein. The sample includes 500,000 to 800,000 distinct CDR3 sequences, over 40% seen only once; the top ten take 3.3%. Diagnosis used clinical symptoms, serum thyroxine, TRAb, thyroid ultrasound and orbital computed tomography.

The V gene is TRBV4-2, the J gene TRBJ2-7; D is ambiguous. The sequence was obtained from an adult man with Graves' ophthalmopathy. Sequencing input: peripheral blood. CDR3 sequence: CASSQGLPASYEQYF. CDR3 bases: TGTGCCAGCAGCCAAGGTTTACCGGCCTCCTACGAGCAGTACTTC.